This T cell receptor beta chain is drawn from a study of blood T cell repertoires in COVID-19. Comments on this clone: A junction boundary mismatches the germline segment, possibly from a read error.

The CDR3 is made up of 15 amino acids. Germline values: CDR1 SEHNR, CDR2 FQNEAQ (reference sequence). Method: immunoSEQ multiplex PCR; TCRdb's copy keeps in-frame clones and lacks some. Among fewer than 350,000 clones, around nine tenths were seen once, and the ten largest hold roughly 8.5%. The chain carries TRBV7-9 and TRBJ1-1; TRBD1 matches at 9 bases. The sample was peripheral blood. The TCR originated in a man aged 40-49 years with active or convalescent COVID-19. CDR3 loop: CASSRGDRENAEAFF. CDR3 DNA: TGTGCCAGCAGCAGGGGGGACAGGGAGAACGCTGAAGCTTTCTTT.